The rows below give T cell receptor beta chains drawn from one sample of a study of CXCR3-negative and CXCR3-positive naive CD8 T cells. From the 5' RACE reads, TCRdb lists one entry per CDR3 protein and no DNA. The sample includes about 150,000 distinct CDR3 sequences. The sequencing sample was made of naive CXCR3+ CD8+ T cells from blood. The receptors here all came from a human donor in good health. Some clones in this sample may be carry-over from other donors' samples. Both conserved end residues are part of each CDR3.

>15|TRBV7-2|TRBJ2-1
CASSLEFSGVNEQFF
>15|TRBV4-3|TRBJ1-4
CASSQLQGLDEKLFF
>15|TRBV7-9|TRBJ2-7
CASSNSGQGWYEQYF
>13|TRBV11-3|TRBJ2-1
CASSLAGGGEQFF
>15|TRBV4-1|TRBJ2-5
CASSQDTAGAPGQYF
>18|TRBV28|TRBJ1-5
CASSQSSNTGSGNQPQHF
>16|TRBV7-3|TRBJ2-3
CASSNETRHSTDTQYF
>12|TRBV29-1|TRBJ2-3
CSGATGVDTQYF
>17|TRBV7-6|TRBJ2-1
CASSPEWGAESYNEQFF
>16|TRBV28|TRBJ2-7
CASSGRGQGDTYEQYF
>15|TRBV4-3|TRBJ2-1
CASSQDWGTYNEQFF
>16|TRBV4-1|TRBJ2-5
CASSRLPPPPPETQYF
>15|TRBV5-5|TRBJ2-3
CASSLAGTSTDTQYF
>15|TRBV6-6|TRBJ2-7
CASSNRPGTAYEQYF
>14|TRBV12-3/TRBV12-4|TRBJ2-5
CASSWLAGQETQYF
>14|TRBV20-1|TRBJ2-1
CSAVWDRGGNEQFF
>16|TRBV13|TRBJ2-1
CASSLASSELYNEQFF
>14|TRBV24-1|TRBJ2-7
CATSDAGGHYEQYF
>17|TRBV28|TRBJ1-1
CASSLGARRGGYTEAFF
>14|TRBV28|TRBJ2-7
CASSPSGRNHEQYF
>13|TRBV29-1|TRBJ2-7
CSVEAGNSYEQYF
>13|TRBV29-1|TRBJ1-2
CSVEEGPGYGYTF
>12|TRBV7-3|TRBJ2-1
CASSPDRGEQFF
>14|TRBV20-1|TRBJ2-3
CSAKTSGSTDTQYF
>11|TRBV10-3|TRBJ1-1
CAISEGTEAFF
>16|TRBV25-1|TRBJ2-5
CASSEYGGGLRETQYF
>14|TRBV9|TRBJ2-5
CASSVDQAEQTQYF
>16|TRBV7-9|TRBJ2-7
CASSYAFGLAEYEQYF
>12|TRBV6-2/TRBV6-3|TRBJ1-5
CASSYVGEPQHF
>14|TRBV28|TRBJ2-7
CASTGVGSSYEQYF
>14|TRBV3-2|TRBJ2-6
CANPGTAGPNVLTF
>13|TRBV7-7|TRBJ2-7
CASGSSWGDEQYF
>22|TRBV12-3/TRBV12-4|TRBJ2-3
CASSYPLRTSGGRRMSTDTQYF